This is a list of T cell receptor beta chains from one sample in a study of OX40 agonist ivuxolimab in advanced cancers. The assay was immunoSEQ multiplex PCR, and TCRdb's table has in-frame clones only and misses some. The sample records 99,000 or so clones, more than 85% being singletons. Source: CD4+ or CD8+ T cells sorted from blood, taken in a trial of the OX40 agonist ivuxolimab. These receptors were collected from an adult with an advanced solid tumor such as melanoma, head and neck, liver or kidney cancer. Both conserved end residues are part of each CDR3. D genes are given only for firm matches. Clone sizes are given selectively: once, few, many, or a class where the clone is expanded.

d_call	v_call	clone_size	j_call	cdr3_aa	cdr3_nt
.	TRBV5-1	.	TRBJ1-4	CASSPVPVNEKLFF	TGCGCCAGCAGCCCGGTCCCTGTTAATGAAAAACTGTTTTTT
TRBD2	TRBV15	.	TRBJ2-7	CATSSRLAGGAVPYF	TGTGCCACCAGCAGCAGACTAGCGGGAGGTGCCGTTCCGTACTTC
.	TRBV9	once	TRBJ2-2	CASSPGRTWDFGELFF	TGTGCCAGCAGCCCAGGCAGGACTTGGGACTTCGGGGAGCTGTTTTTT
.	TRBV27	.	TRBJ2-2	CASSPTNTGELFF	TGTGCCAGCAGTCCAACGAACACCGGGGAGCTGTTTTTT
TRBD1	TRBV30	.	TRBJ2-2	CAWGQGASSGELFF	TGTGCCTGGGGCCAGGGGGCTAGCAGCGGGGAGCTGTTTTTT
.	TRBV7-2	.	TRBJ2-2	CASTREGGMNTGELFF	TGTGCCAGCACCCGAGAAGGCGGGATGAACACCGGGGAGCTGTTTTTT
TRBD2	TRBV27	.	TRBJ2-1	CASTRRVPLAGGWSYNEQFF	TGTGCCAGCACCCGTCGGGTCCCGCTAGCGGGAGGGTGGTCCTACAATGAGCAGTTCTTC
.	TRBV7-2	.	TRBJ2-4	CASSPQSNLAKNIQYF	TGTGCCAGCAGTCCTCAGAGTAATCTAGCCAAAAACATTCAGTACTTC
TRBD2	TRBV9	.	TRBJ2-7	CASSVELAAPPYEQYF	TGTGCCAGCAGCGTAGAACTAGCGGCCCCCCCCTACGAGCAGTACTTC
TRBD2	TRBV7-2	.	TRBJ2-4	CASSLGLAGVAKNIQYF	TGTGCCAGCAGCTTAGGCCTAGCGGGAGTGGCGAAAAACATTCAGTACTTC
.	TRBV5-6	.	TRBJ2-1	CASSLVGGSHNEQFF	TGTGCCAGCAGCTTGGTTGGCGGGTCCCACAATGAGCAGTTCTTC
.	TRBV18	.	TRBJ2-2	CASSPGTNTGELFF	TGTGCCAGCTCACCAGGGACGAACACCGGGGAGCTGTTTTTT
TRBD1	TRBV11-3	.	TRBJ1-5	CASSLQGASNQPQHF	TGTGCCAGCAGCTTGCAGGGGGCGAGCAATCAGCCCCAGCATTTT
.	TRBV7-9	.	TRBJ2-1	CASRRDPGNEQFF	TGTGCCAGCAGACGGGACCCGGGGAATGAGCAGTTCTTC
TRBD2	TRBV7-6	.	TRBJ2-1	CASSRTSGQRNNEQFF	TGTGCCAGCAGCAGGACTAGCGGGCAAAGGAACAATGAGCAGTTCTTC
.	TRBV5-1	.	TRBJ2-1	CASSFLGSSYNEQFF	TGCGCCAGCAGCTTCCTGGGGAGCTCCTACAATGAGCAGTTCTTC
TRBD2	TRBV7-9	once	TRBJ2-7	CASSSTSGTDEQYF	TGTGCCAGCAGCTCGACTAGCGGTACCGACGAGCAGTACTTC
.	TRBV27	.	TRBJ1-2	CASSKNSNYGYTF	TGTGCCAGCAGCAAGAATTCTAACTATGGCTACACCTTC
.	TRBV6-6	.	TRBJ2-7	CASSHPRDLQYF	TGTGCCAGCAGTCACCCCCGGGACCTTCAGTACTTC
.	TRBV7-6	.	TRBJ2-5	CASSLRGMGLQETQYF	TGTGCCAGCAGCTTAAGAGGGATGGGATTGCAAGAGACCCAGTACTTC
.	TRBV2	.	TRBJ2-1	CASSVADEQFF	TGTGCCAGCAGTGTTGCTGATGAGCAGTTCTTC
.	TRBV7-9	.	TRBJ1-2	CASSSSFNYGYTF	TGTGCCAGCAGCTCCTCCTTTAACTATGGCTACACCTTC
.	TRBV14	once	TRBJ2-1	CASSQPSPGAYNEQFF	TGTGCCAGCAGCCAACCCAGCCCTGGCGCCTACAATGAGCAGTTCTTC
TRBD2	TRBV19	.	TRBJ2-1	CASSMSPREVGNEQFF	TGTGCCAGTAGTATGTCGCCTCGGGAGGTTGGCAATGAGCAGTTCTTC
.	TRBV9	.	TRBJ2-7	CASSPALARVPLGEQYF	TGTGCCAGCAGCCCAGCCCTGGCCAGGGTTCCCCTGGGTGAGCAGTACTTC
TRBD1	TRBV7-8	few	TRBJ2-1	CASSLVPGGPYNEQFF	TGTGCCAGCAGCTTAGTCCCAGGGGGCCCCTACAATGAGCAGTTCTTC